This T cell receptor beta chain was obtained from a study of identical twins. Study findings and constraints: Out-of-frame alpha sequences shared by twins were enriched for low generation probability.

Trimming took 0 bases from V and 10 from J, leaving 11 bases between them. The CDR3 spans 13 residues. Germline V lookup: CDR1 SGDLS, CDR2 YYNGEE. For this clonotype: Its antigen is currently unknown.

TCRdb re-analysed the 5' RACE reads in MiXCR, keeping a single row per CDR3 protein. In the table there are fewer than 900,000 distinct CDR3 sequences, about 18% of which are singletons. These records were also assigned to another study, of T cells expressing NK-cell markers. That source adds: HCMV seropositivity characterized most of the eight sequenced donors, and seronegativity one. Several donors showed dominant NKG2C+ clonotypes comprising about 1.0-7.0% of their CD8+ T cells.

The receptor was derived from a woman between 18 and 30 years old in good health. The sample taken for sequencing was PBMCs. This rearrangement joins TRBV9 to TRBJ2-1; no definite D call. CDR3 DNA: TGTGCCAGCAGCGTAGCTGTTGGGCCCGAGCAGTTCTTC. Its translation: CASSVAVGPEQFF. Full variable domain (rest looked up from reference TRBV9 and TRBJ2-1): DSGVTQTPKHLITATGQRVTLRCSPRSGDLSVYWYQQSLDQGLQFLIQYYNGEERAKGNILERFSAQQFPDLHSELNLSSLELGDSALYFCASSVAVGPEQFFGPGTRLTVL.